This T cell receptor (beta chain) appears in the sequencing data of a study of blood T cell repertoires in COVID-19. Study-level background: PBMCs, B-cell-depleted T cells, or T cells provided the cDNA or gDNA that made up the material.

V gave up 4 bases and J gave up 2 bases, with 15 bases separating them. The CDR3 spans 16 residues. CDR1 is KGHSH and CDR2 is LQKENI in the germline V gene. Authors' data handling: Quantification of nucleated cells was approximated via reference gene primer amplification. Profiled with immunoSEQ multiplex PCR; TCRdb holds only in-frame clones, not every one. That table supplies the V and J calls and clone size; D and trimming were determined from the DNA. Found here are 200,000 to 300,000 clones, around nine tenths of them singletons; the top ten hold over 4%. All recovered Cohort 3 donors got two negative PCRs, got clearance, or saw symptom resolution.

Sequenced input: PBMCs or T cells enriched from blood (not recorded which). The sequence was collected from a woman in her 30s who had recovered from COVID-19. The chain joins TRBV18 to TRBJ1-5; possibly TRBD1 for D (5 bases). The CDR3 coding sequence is TGTGCCAGCTCACGATTTGGGAGGGGTGGCAATCAGCCCCAGCATTTT. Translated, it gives CASSRFGRGGNQPQHF.